This T cell receptor (beta chain) was documented in a study of blood T cells in healthy people across ages. General study findings and limits: Relative to aged donors, long-lived donors carried more naive CD4+ cells and displayed higher diversity.

A note on this clonotype: What it binds is not known.

Every donor provided 7.5 to 10 milliliters of peripheral blood. Primers used in a second PCR of about 7 to 12 cycles were a sample-barcoded 5' primer and a J-beta primer mix. TCRdb reanalysed the 5' RACE reads using MiXCR and keeps one entry per CDR3 protein. The sample gives 760,000 or so distinct CDR3 sequences, around a quarter of which show up once; around 9.2% is in the top ten. The CDR3 covers 11 residues. V dropped 4 bases and J dropped 6 bases, with 9 bases sitting between them. The germline CDR1 and CDR2 sequences are SQVTM and ANQGSEA. Separately, the same data were catalogued under a study of T cells of mothers and their children. According to that study: Donors were a few healthy Caucasian mothers and their six children.

Sequencing input: blood. The receptor comes from a boy between 10 and 17 years old in good health. The chain joins TRBV29-1 to TRBJ1-1, with TRBD1 as a possible D gene (5 bases). The CDR3 is CSVGRDAEAFF. The DNA of the CDR3 is TGCAGCGTTGGCAGGGACGCTGAAGCTTTCTTT.